The 24 T cell receptor beta chains given below trace back to one sample, sequenced in a study of Ad26.COV2.S vaccination and SARS-CoV-2 variants. Stated treatment: some 19 received Ad26.COV2.S at low or high dose, single or two shots; roughly 5 received placebo; per-sample allocation not given. Sample collection was performed on day 63 after the first vaccine or placebo injection. The method was immunoSEQ multiplex PCR; TCRdb's version includes in-frame clones alone and lacks a portion of them. This table has about 400,000 clones, 83% appearing once. The sample consisted of peripheral blood, taken in a trial of Ad26.COV2.S vaccine versus placebo. The receptors shown here come from a person between 18 and 60 years old who received the Ad26.COV2.S COVID-19 vaccine or a placebo.

Comment on this clone: The same CDR3 is also encoded by other DNA sequences in this sample. The chain combines TRBV9 with TRBJ1-1; tentative D call: TRBD1 (5 bases). CDR3 length equals 13 residues. CDR1 is SGDLS and CDR2 is YYNGEE in the germline V gene. V was trimmed by 0 bases and J by 5 bases, leaving 8 bases between them. As DNA, the CDR3 is TGTGCCAGCAGCGTAGGTTCAGGGACTGAAGCTTTCTTT. Amino acids: CASSVGSGTEAFF. The full variable domain, in which reference TRBV9 and TRBJ1-1 provide the parts outside the CDR3, is DSGVTQTPKHLITATGQRVTLRCSPRSGDLSVYWYQQSLDQGLQFLIQYYNGEERAKGNILERFSAQQFPDLHSELNLSSLELGDSALYFCASSVGSGTEAFFGQGTRLTVV.

The J gene is TRBJ1-1, the V gene TRBV11-3; D is possibly TRBD1 (6 bases). Germline V lookup: CDR1 SGHNT, CDR2 YENEEA. V lost 5 bases, J lost 8 bases, and 12 bases lay in between. The CDR3 contains 12 residues. The CDR3 is CASSRQAGEAFF. DNA of the CDR3: TGTGCCAGCAGCCGACAGGCTGGCGAAGCTTTCTTT.

This chain links TRBV4-1 with TRBJ2-2; D unresolved. CDR3 length equals 12 residues. Trimming removed 4 bases at V and 3 bases at J, with 3 bases between. Germline CDR1 MGHRA, CDR2 YSYEKL. The CDR3 coding sequence is TGCGCCAGCAGCCCCTACACCGGGGAGCTGTTTTTT. Its protein product is CASSPYTGELFF.

This CDR3 reads CASSYTERGPKHEQYF. CDR3 nucleotide sequence: TGTGCCAGCAGTTACACTGAGCGGGGGCCCAAGCACGAGCAGTACTTC. The V and J genes are TRBV6-2 or TRBV6-3 and TRBJ2-7, with 8 bases matching TRBD2. Unmatched junction bases numbered 11, after V lost 2 bases and J lost 5 bases. The V gene's germline CDR1 is MNHEY and CDR2 SVGEGT. The CDR3 contains 16 residues.

The chain has TRBV19 and TRBJ2-1, with 9 bases matching TRBD2. The trim removed 5 bases at V and 7 bases at J, leaving 3 bases unmatched. The CDR3 runs to 13 residues. The germline CDR1 and CDR2 sequences are LNHDA and SQIVND (reference sequence). CDR3 bases: TGTGCCAGTAGTGCAAGCGGGAGGAATGAGCAGTTCTTC. Translating gives CASSASGRNEQFF.

The chain employs TRBV19 and TRBJ1-2, with 8 bases matching TRBD1. V lost 5 bases and J lost 3; bases outside the gene matches: 2. Per the germline V gene, CDR1 is LNHDA and CDR2 is SQIVND (reference sequence). The CDR3 extends over 13 amino acids. This chain's CDR3 is CASSPDRDYGYTF. The DNA of the CDR3 is TGTGCCAGTAGTCCGGACAGGGACTATGGCTACACCTTC.

CDR3 residues: CASSLDLGWPEQFF. The CDR3 DNA is TGTGCCAGCAGCTTGGATCTGGGTTGGCCTGAGCAGTTCTTC. The chain recombines TRBV5-5 with TRBJ2-1; D remains ambiguous. Deletions cut 0 bases from V and 9 bases from J, with 13 bases between. The germline V gene encodes CDR1 SGHKS and CDR2 YYEKEE (reference sequence). The CDR3 consists of 14 residues.

This clone was seen a handful of times. The chain recombines TRBV19 with TRBJ2-3; D unresolved. CDR1 is LNHDA and CDR2 is SQIVND in the germline V gene (reference sequence). The CDR3 is 13 residues long. V shed 1 base and J shed 6 bases, with 8 bases lying between them. The CDR3 is CASSIGSLDTQYF. The CDR3 DNA reads as TGTGCCAGTAGTATAGGTAGCCTCGATACGCAGTATTTT.

There are many counts of this clone. The genes are TRBV29-1 and TRBJ1-2, with D unresolved. V gave up 4 bases and J gave up 5 bases, with 11 bases separating them. The CDR3 totals 12 residues. Germline V gene lookup returns CDR1 SQVTM and CDR2 ANQGSEA. The CDR3 bases are TGCAGCGTTGGGTCGGAGAGTTATGGCTACACCTTC. Protein product: CSVGSESYGYTF.

The V call is TRBV29-1, the J call TRBJ1-3; D unclear. Between the trimmed V and J ends, which lost 4 bases and 0 bases, there was a span of 7 bases. This CDR3 comprises 13 residues. Germline CDR1 SQVTM, CDR2 ANQGSEA. The CDR3 region is CSVVPPSGNTIYF. The CDR3 DNA reads TGCAGCGTTGTTCCCCCCTCTGGAAACACCATATATTTT.

This chain joins TRBV6-2 or TRBV6-3 and TRBJ1-1; TRBD1 is a possible D gene (5 bases). Trimming cost V 4 bases and J 2 bases, with 14 bases left between them. The CDR3 loop spans 15 amino acids. Germline CDR1 reads MNHEY; CDR2 reads SVGEGT. For the CDR3, the DNA is TGTGCCAGCAGTTTATCCGGGACGGTCAACACTGAAGCTTTCTTT. Protein sequence: CASSLSGTVNTEAFF.

The sample holds one count of this clone. The DNA for the CDR3 is TGTGCCAGCAGTGAAGACAGGGGGACCCCCTACGAGCAGTACTTC. Residues: CASSEDRGTPYEQYF. The V call is TRBV2, the J call TRBJ2-7; 8 positions match TRBD1. Germline V lookup: CDR1 SNHLY, CDR2 FYNNEI. V lost 1 base to trimming and J lost 2 bases; unmatched junction nucleotides: 4. This CDR3 is built from 15 residues.

The table lists this clone with a count of one. CDR3 DNA sequence: TGTGCCAGCAGCTTTCAGGGCAGAAAGGAGCAGTACTTC. Its protein is CASSFQGRKEQYF. The V and J genes are TRBV11-2 and TRBJ2-7; D perhaps matches TRBD1 (5 bases). The CDR3 length is 13 residues. From germline, CDR1 is SGHAT and CDR2 FQNNGV. Trimming stripped 3 bases from V and 7 bases from J, with 13 bases between.

This chain connects TRBV18 to TRBJ2-6; D unresolved. The CDR3 covers 15 residues. The germline V and J ends were trimmed by 2 bases and 3 bases, with 8 bases remaining between them. Germline CDR1 KGHSH, CDR2 LQKENI. The CDR3: CASSPGNSGANVLTF. The CDR3 coding sequence is TGTGCCAGCTCACCAGGGAACAGTGGGGCCAACGTCCTGACTTTC.

V usage is TRBV5-1 and J usage is TRBJ2-6; D gene uncertain. Germline assignment: CDR1 SGHRS and CDR2 YFSETQ. CDR3 length: 18 residues. Deletions cut 0 bases from V and 1 base from J, with 14 bases between. The CDR3 DNA follows: TGCGCCAGCAGCTTGGGGCGGACCCAGAGGTCTGGGGCCAACGTCCTGACTTTC. It specifies CASSLGRTQRSGANVLTF.

The chain combines TRBV6-2 or TRBV6-3 with TRBJ2-1; D assignment may be TRBD1 or TRBD2 (5 bases each). V lost 5 bases and J 8 bases, leaving 19 bases between the germline ends. Per the germline V gene, CDR1 is MNHEY and CDR2 is SVGEGT. There are 15 residues in the CDR3. The CDR3 DNA is TGTGCCAGCAGTACCCACCGGGACCACCTCGATGAGCAGTTCTTC. Translation gives CASSTHRDHLDEQFF.

This clone was found a few times. The rearrangement links TRBV5-4 to TRBJ2-7; 9 bases map to TRBD1. The germline CDR1 and CDR2 sequences are SGHNT and YYREEE (reference sequence). The CDR3 has 15 amino acids. Trimming took 8 bases from V and 2 from J; bases not matched to a gene: 11. The CDR3 protein is CASTPGTGKTYEQYF. The CDR3, as DNA: TGTGCCAGTACCCCCGGGACAGGGAAAACCTACGAGCAGTACTTC.

In this sample, this clone turned up once. The V and J genes are TRBV11-2 and TRBJ2-1; tentative D call: TRBD2 (5 bases). The length of the CDR3 is 15 residues. The V gene's germline CDR1 is SGHAT and CDR2 FQNNGV. V gave up 6 bases and J gave up 0 bases, with 12 bases separating them. The CDR3 sequence is CASRLDSSSYNEQFF. CDR3 bases: TGTGCCAGCAGACTGGACTCGAGCTCCTACAATGAGCAGTTCTTC.

The chain uses TRBV19 and TRBJ2-3; D is uncertain. V was cut by 5 bases and J by 6 bases, with 12 bases left in between. This CDR3 has 13 residues. Per germline, CDR1 LNHDA and CDR2 SQIVND (reference sequence). CDR3 nucleotide sequence: TGTGCCAGTAGTCTACCTCGTGGCGATACGCAGTATTTT. This sequence encodes CASSLPRGDTQYF.

The rearrangement uses TRBV20-1 and TRBJ1-2, with D perhaps matching TRBD1 (6 bases). The germline gives CDR1 DFQATT, CDR2 SNEGSKA (reference sequence). The CDR3 is made up of 15 amino acids. The V and J ends lost 3 bases and 4 bases respectively, with 18 bases between them. Written as DNA, the CDR3 is TGCAGTGCTAGTTTGTCGGGGGGGGCCCTCTATGGCTACACCTTC. Translation: CSASLSGGALYGYTF.

For the CDR3, the DNA is TGCGCCAGCAGTGAGTCTGGACCCCTTGGCTACACCTTC. Translation gives CASSESGPLGYTF. The chain combines TRBV10-2 with TRBJ1-2; D remains ambiguous. The germline V gene encodes CDR1 WSHSY and CDR2 SAAADI. This CDR3 spans 13 amino acids. V was cut by 0 bases and J by 7 bases, with 9 bases left in between.

This sequence joins TRBV7-9 and TRBJ2-1, with D uncertain. Trimming cost V 1 base and J 0 bases, with 10 bases left between them. Germline lookup yields CDR1 SEHNR and CDR2 FQNEAQ (reference sequence). The CDR3 has 16 residues. The CDR3 coding sequence is TGTGCCAGCAGCTTAGGGTCCACCCTCTCCTACAATGAGCAGTTCTTC. Translation: CASSLGSTLSYNEQFF.

V usage is TRBV11-2 and J usage is TRBJ2-2, with 10 bases that match TRBD2. The V segment lost 6 bases and the J segment 6 bases; nucleotides outside the gene matches: 4. This CDR3 contains 14 residues. Germline V gene data show CDR1 as SGHAT and CDR2 as FQNNGV. Here the CDR3 reads CASRASGRSGELFF. The CDR3 nucleotides read TGTGCCAGCAGAGCTAGCGGGAGATCCGGGGAGCTGTTTTTT.

The rearrangement joins TRBV4-1 to TRBJ2-1; 12 bases are shared with TRBD2. From germline, CDR1 is MGHRA and CDR2 YSYEKL. After removal of 1 base from V and 8 bases from J, the junction contained 12 bases not matched to a gene. The CDR3 has 18 residues. In nucleotides, the CDR3 is TGCGCCAGCAGCCAAGGGGCCCCGGGACTAGCGGGCCCAGATGAGCAGTTCTTC. It translates to CASSQGAPGLAGPDEQFF.